Here is one T cell receptor beta chain with its context. This sample stems from a study of CD8 T cells in Susac syndrome. Reverse transcription of roughly 0.45 to 1 ug RNA was performed with random hexamers. Multiplex immunoSEQ PCR targeted 54 Vbeta and 13 Jbeta TCR beta segments. One entry per CDR3 protein, called by TCRdb with MiXCR from the immunoSEQ multiplex PCR reads. The sample gives about 140,000 distinct CDR3 sequences, approximately 95% of which show up once; over 0.065% is in the top ten. The source is a human donor with Susac syndrome. The sample comprised CD4+ T cells from PBMCs.

CDR3 in amino acids: CASSYRRSNQPQHF. The DNA for the CDR3 is TGTGCCAGCAGTTACCGACGGAGCAATCAGCCCCAGCATTTT. The chain combines TRBV12-3 or TRBV12-4 with TRBJ1-5, with D hard to call. V was trimmed by 4 bases and J by 1 base, leaving 8 bases between them. This CDR3 is built from 14 residues.